The clone carrying this T cell receptor beta chain was seen more than once but under ten times. Its antigen is unidentified. The V gene's germline CDR1 is KGHSH and CDR2 LQKENI. CDR3 length equals 13 residues. V shed 4 bases and J shed 5 bases, with 9 bases lying between them. This sample was included in a study of CD8+ T cells in alopecia areata. Across the whole study: Once tofacitinib had been taken for 6 to 18 months, 6 months off drug followed. Overall study findings and caveats: Scalp clonality, together with expanded CD8+ clones among the top 100, fell significantly with tofacitinib. Researchers say the link of baseline CD8+ expansion to response remains uncertain, with one nonresponder.

Treatment given: oral pan-JAK inhibitor, 5-10 mg twice daily. It was cDNA, reverse transcribed from extracted RNA, that served as the sequencing template. Produced via immunoSEQ multiplex PCR; TCRdb's table is partial and in-frame only. The sample yields approximately 210,000 clones, 60% to 70% seen once. The V gene is TRBV18, the J gene TRBJ2-1; no clear D. The TCR was taken from a human donor with alopecia areata. Sample: CD4+ T cells sorted from blood, taken at week 4, from a patient treated with tofacitinib. The CDR3 DNA reads as TGTGCCAGCTCACTGTCTTTGGACAATGAGCAGTTCTTC. This gives the protein CASSLSLDNEQFF.